This T cell receptor (beta chain) was recovered during a study of blood T cell repertoires in COVID-19. Study-level information: The samples span acute and convalescent COVID-19 from the United States, Italy and Spain.

Profiling relied on immunoSEQ multiplex PCR, and the TCRdb table lists in-frame clones only, not all of them. The sample contains more than 200,000 clones, over 75% of which appear only once. The CDR3 is made up of 15 amino acids. Per germline, CDR1 LGHNA and CDR2 YSLEER. Trimming at V came to 4 bases and at J to 2 bases, leaving 7 bases not matched to a gene. Sequencing used peripheral blood. The V gene is TRBV4-3, the J gene TRBJ2-7; 8 nucleotides align to TRBD2. This TCR was recovered from a human donor in a cohort sampled during active COVID-19. CDR3 sequence (DNA): TGCGCCAGCAGCCTTCGTAGCGGGGAGACCTACGAGCAGTACTTC. The encoded protein is CASSLRSGETYEQYF.